This T cell receptor (beta chain) was sequenced during a study of shared clonotypes between healthy human individuals. Turning to the study itself: A couple of women and three men aged 18 to 49 made up the donors. General study results and limits: Sorted-subset samples were not fully sequenced, rarefaction indicated.

On this clone itself: The target antigen is unknown. This sample includes further DNA sequences coding for the same CDR3.

Germline V CDR1 and CDR2: SGHTA, FQGTGA. CDR3 length: 13 amino acids. The V and J ends lost 5 bases and 5 bases, in that order; junction bases with no gene match: 5. The repertoire was sequenced with immunoSEQ multiplex PCR; TCRdb's copy has only in-frame clones and lacks some. The sample shows under 2.5 million clones, around 92% of them seen only once. The sequence came from a young man in good health. Some clones in this sample may be carry-over from other donors' samples. Sequenced sample: naive CD4+ T cells from PBMCs. Indicated subset: CD45RA+ positively selected. The chain employs TRBV7-3 and TRBJ1-2; 7 bases align to TRBD1. The CDR3: CASSVGTAYGYTF. The CDR3 DNA sequence: TGTGCCAGCAGCGTGGGGACAGCATATGGCTACACCTTC.